The TCR beta chain under discussion was sequenced for a study of low-dose radiotherapy and immunotherapy resistance in tumors. Described time point: before trial treatment. Germline V CDR1 and CDR2: KGHSH, LQKENI. The CDR3 loop spans 15 amino acids. Germline trimming cut 3 bases from V and 8 bases from J; bases unmatched to any gene: 7. Covering alpha and beta chains, TRAV- and TRBV-specific primers were used for the first-strand cDNA. With a V-primer adapter and a constant-region primer, TCRs were amplified for about 20 PCR cycles. TCRdb reprocessed the reads with MiXCR, giving one entry per CDR3 protein. The sample holds over 65,000 distinct CDR3 sequences, 18% seen once.

The sequence was collected from a male donor with prostate cancer. The V call is TRBV18, the J call TRBJ1-1; 12 positions agree with TRBD1. Sequencing was performed on PBMCs, taken before treatment. Here the CDR3 reads CASSPGQGAGTEAFF. CDR3 DNA sequence: TGTGCCAGCTCACCGGGACAGGGGGCTGGCACGGAAGCTTTCTTT. Using reference TRBV18 and TRBJ1-1 for the parts outside the CDR3, the full variable domain is NAGVMQNPRHLVRRRGQEARLRCSPMKGHSHVYWYRQLPEEGLKFMVYLQKENIIDESGMPKERFSAEFPKEGPSILRIQQVVRGDSAAYFCASSPGQGAGTEAFFGQGTRLTVV.